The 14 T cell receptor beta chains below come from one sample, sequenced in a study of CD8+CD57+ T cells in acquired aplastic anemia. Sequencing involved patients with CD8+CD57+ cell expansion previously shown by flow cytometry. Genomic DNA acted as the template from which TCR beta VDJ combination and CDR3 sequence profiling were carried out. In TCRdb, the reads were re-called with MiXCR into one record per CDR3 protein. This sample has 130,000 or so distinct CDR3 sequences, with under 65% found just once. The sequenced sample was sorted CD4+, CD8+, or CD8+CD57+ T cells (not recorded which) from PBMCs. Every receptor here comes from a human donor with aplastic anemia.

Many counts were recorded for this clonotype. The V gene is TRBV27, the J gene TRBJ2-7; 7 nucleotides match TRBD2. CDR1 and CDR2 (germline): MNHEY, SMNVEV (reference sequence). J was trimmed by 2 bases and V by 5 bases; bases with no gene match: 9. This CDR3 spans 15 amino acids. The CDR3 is CASSPWGGEAYEQYF. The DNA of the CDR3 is TGTGCCAGCAGTCCCTGGGGGGGAGAGGCCTACGAGCAGTACTTC.

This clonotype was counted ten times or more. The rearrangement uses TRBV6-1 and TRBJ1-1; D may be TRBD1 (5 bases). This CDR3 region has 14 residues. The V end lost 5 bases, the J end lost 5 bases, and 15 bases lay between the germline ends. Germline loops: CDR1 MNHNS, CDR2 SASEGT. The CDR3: CASSPTGTGTEAFF. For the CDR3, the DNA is TGTGCCAGCAGTCCTACCGGGACGGGAACTGAAGCTTTCTTT.

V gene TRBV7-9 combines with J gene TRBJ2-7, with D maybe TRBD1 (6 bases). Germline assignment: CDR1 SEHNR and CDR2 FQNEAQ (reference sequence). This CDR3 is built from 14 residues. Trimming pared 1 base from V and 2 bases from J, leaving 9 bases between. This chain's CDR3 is CASSLGTEPYEQYF. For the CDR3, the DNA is TGTGCCAGCAGCTTAGGGACAGAGCCCTACGAGCAGTACTTC. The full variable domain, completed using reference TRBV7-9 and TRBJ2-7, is DTGVSQNPRHKITKRGQNVTFRCDPISEHNRLYWYRQTLGQGPEFLTYFQNEAQLEKSRLLSDRFSAERPKGSFSTLEIQRTEQGDSAMYLCASSLGTEPYEQYFGPGTRLTVT.

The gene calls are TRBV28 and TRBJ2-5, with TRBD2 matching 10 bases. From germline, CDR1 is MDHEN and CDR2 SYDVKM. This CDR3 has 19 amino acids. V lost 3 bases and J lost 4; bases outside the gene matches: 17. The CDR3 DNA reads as TGTGCCAGCAGTTTTGGGCTAGCGGGGGAGTCCGGCCATGTAGAGACCCAGTACTTC. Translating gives CASSFGLAGESGHVETQYF.

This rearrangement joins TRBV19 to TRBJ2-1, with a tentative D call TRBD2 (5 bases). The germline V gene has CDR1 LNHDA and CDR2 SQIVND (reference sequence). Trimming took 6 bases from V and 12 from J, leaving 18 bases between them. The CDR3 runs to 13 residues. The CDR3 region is CASSPSAGGTQFF. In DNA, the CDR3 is TGTGCCAGTAGCCCGAGCGCGGGCGGTACGCAGTTCTTC.

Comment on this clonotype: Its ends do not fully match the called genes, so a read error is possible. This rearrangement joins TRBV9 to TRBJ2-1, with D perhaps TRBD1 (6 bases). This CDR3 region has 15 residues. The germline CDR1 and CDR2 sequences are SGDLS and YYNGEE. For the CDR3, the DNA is TGTGCCAGCAGCTCAAGAGGGGGTTACTACAATGAGGAGTTCTTC. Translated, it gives CASSSRGGYYNEEFF. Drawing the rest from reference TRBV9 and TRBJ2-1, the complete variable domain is DSGVTQTPKHLITATGQRVTLRCSPRSGDLSVYWYQQSLDQGLQFLIQYYNGEERAKGNILERFSAQQFPDLHSELNLSSLELGDSALYFCASSSRGGYYNEEFFGPGTRLTVL.

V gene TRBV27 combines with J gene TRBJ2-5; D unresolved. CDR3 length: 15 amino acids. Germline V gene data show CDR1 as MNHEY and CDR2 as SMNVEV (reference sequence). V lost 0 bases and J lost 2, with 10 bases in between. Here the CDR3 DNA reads TGTGCCAGCAGTTTATCGTGGTCCAGACAAGAGACCCAGTACTTC. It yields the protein CASSLSWSRQETQYF.

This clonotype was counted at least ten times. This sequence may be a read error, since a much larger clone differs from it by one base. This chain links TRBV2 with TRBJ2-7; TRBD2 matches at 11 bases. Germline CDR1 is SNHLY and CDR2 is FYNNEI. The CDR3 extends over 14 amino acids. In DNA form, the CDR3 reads TGTGCCAACAGTGTGACTAGCGGGGACGACGAGCAGTACTTC. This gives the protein CANSVTSGDDEQYF.

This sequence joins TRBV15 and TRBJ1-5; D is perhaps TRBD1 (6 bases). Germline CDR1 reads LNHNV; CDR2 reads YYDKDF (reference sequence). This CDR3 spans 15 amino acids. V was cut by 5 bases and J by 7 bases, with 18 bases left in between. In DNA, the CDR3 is TGTGCCACCAGCGAGACCACAGGGCAGGGACAGCCCCAGCATTTT. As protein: CATSETTGQGQPQHF.

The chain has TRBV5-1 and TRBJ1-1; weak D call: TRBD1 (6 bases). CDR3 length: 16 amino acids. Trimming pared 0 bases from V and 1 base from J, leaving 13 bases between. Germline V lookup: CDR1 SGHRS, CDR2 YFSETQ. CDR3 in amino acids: CASSLVRGTSNTEAFF. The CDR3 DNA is TGCGCCAGCAGCTTGGTTAGGGGGACGTCGAACACTGAAGCTTTCTTT.

The CDR3 region is CASSFSDRAHYNSPLHF. As DNA, the CDR3 is TGCGCCAGCAGCTTTTCGGACAGGGCCCACTATAATTCACCCCTCCACTTT. The chain joins TRBV5-1 to TRBJ1-6, with TRBD1 matching 8 bases. The germline CDR1 and CDR2 sequences are SGHRS and YFSETQ. The CDR3 has 17 amino acids. V lost 2 bases to trimming and J lost 3 bases; unmatched junction nucleotides: 7.

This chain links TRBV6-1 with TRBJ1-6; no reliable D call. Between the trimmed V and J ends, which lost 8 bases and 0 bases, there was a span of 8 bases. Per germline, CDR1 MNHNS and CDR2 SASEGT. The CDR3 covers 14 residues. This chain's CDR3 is CASRASSYNSPLHF. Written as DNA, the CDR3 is TGTGCCAGCCGGGCGAGCTCCTATAATTCACCCCTCCACTTT.

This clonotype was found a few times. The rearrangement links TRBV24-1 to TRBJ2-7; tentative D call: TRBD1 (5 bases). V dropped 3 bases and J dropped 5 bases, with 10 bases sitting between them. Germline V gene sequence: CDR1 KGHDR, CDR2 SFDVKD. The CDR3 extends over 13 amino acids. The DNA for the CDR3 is TGTGCCACCAGTGATCCCGACAGCCACGAGCAGTACTTC. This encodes CATSDPDSHEQYF.

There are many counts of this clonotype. Written as DNA, the CDR3 is TGTGCCACTGCTGACAGACCCTACGAGCAGTACTTC. Encoded protein: CATADRPYEQYF. The V gene is TRBV24-1, the J gene TRBJ2-7, with D possibly TRBD1 on 5 matching bases. In germline, CDR1 is KGHDR, CDR2 SFDVKD. This CDR3 contains 12 residues. Trimming left V 10 bases short and J 2 bases short, with 11 bases between.